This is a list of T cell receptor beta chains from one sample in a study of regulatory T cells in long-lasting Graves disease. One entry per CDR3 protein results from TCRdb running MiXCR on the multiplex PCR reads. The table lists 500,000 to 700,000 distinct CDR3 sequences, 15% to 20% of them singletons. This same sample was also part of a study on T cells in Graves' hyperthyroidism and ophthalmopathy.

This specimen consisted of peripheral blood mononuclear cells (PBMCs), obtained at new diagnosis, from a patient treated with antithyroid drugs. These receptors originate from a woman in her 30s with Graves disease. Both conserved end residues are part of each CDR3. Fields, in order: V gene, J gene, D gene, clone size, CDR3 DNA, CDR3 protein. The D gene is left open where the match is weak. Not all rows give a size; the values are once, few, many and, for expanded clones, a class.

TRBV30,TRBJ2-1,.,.,TGTGCCTGGAGTGTACTATCCGGTGAGCAGTTCTTC,CAWSVLSGEQFF
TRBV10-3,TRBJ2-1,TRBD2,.,TGTGCCATCAGTGAGTCCACTAGCGGGATCGGGGAGCAGTTCTTC,CAISESTSGIGEQFF
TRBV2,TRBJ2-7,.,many,TGTGCCAGCAAGGGGGAGGCGACAGCAAAGTACGAGCAGTACTTC,CASKGEATAKYEQYF
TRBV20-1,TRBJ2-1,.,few,TGCAGTGCTAGAGATCTTGGCAGTAGTTCCTACAATGAGCAGTTCTTC,CSARDLGSSSYNEQFF
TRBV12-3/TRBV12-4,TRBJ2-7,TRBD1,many,TGTGCCAGCAGTCCCGGGGGACAGGGACAATACGAGCAGTACTTC,CASSPGGQGQYEQYF
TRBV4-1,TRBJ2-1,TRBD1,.,TGCGCCAGCAACCAAGATTGGGGACAGGGCCGCAATGAGCAGTTCTTC,CASNQDWGQGRNEQFF
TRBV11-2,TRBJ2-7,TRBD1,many,TGTGCCAGCAGCCCCGACAGGGTCAACGAGCAGTACTTC,CASSPDRVNEQYF
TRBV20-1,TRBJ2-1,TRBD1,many,TGCAGTGCTTTGAAGTCAGGGGGCAACAATGAGCAGTTCTTC,CSALKSGGNNEQFF
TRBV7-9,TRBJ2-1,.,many,TGTGCCAGCAGTACTAGACAGGTTCAAAGGAATGAGCAGTTCTTC,CASSTRQVQRNEQFF
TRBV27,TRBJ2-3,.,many,TGTGCCAGCAGCTCCGGGGTCGAGGCGGGTCATACGCAGTATTTT,CASSSGVEAGHTQYF
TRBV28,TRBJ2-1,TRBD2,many,TGTGCCAGCAGTCGACTAGCGGGAGGGTATGAGCAGTTCTTC,CASSRLAGGYEQFF
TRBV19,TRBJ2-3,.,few,TGTGCCAGTGGGGCAGTCAGCACAGATACGCAGTATTTT,CASGAVSTDTQYF
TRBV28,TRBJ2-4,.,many,TGTGCCAGCAGTCTCGGGGCCCTAGCCAAAAACATTCAGTACTTC,CASSLGALAKNIQYF
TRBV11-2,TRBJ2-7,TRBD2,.,TGTGCCAGCAGCTTAGTAGCGGGAGACCTGGACGAGCAGTACTTC,CASSLVAGDLDEQYF
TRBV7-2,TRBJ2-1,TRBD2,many,TGTGCCAGCAGCACCCGACTAGCGGGTAGCTCCTACAATGAGCAGTTCTTC,CASSTRLAGSSYNEQFF
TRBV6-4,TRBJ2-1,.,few,TGTGCCAGCAGTGTATATAGGGGTGGCGAGCAGTTCTTC,CASSVYRGGEQFF
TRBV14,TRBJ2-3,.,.,TGTGCCAGCAGCCGAGACCTTACTGGGAATACGCAGTATTTT,CASSRDLTGNTQYF
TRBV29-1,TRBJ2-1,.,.,TGCAGCGTTCTAGGACAGAACAATGAGCAGTTCTTC,CSVLGQNNEQFF
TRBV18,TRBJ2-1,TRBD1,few,TGTGCCAGCTCACCACCCTGGACAGGGGAGCAGTTCTTC,CASSPPWTGEQFF
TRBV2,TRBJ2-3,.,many,TGTGCCAGCACATGGCGGGTAGCGTCAGCCACAGATACGCAGTATTTT,CASTWRVASATDTQYF
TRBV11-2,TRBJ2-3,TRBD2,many,TGTGCCAGCAGGTCAATGCGGGGGAGCGGGAATACGCAGTATTTT,CASRSMRGSGNTQYF
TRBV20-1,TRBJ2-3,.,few,TGCAGTGCTAGAGCTCCGACAGGTTTTTACACAGATACGCAGTATTTT,CSARAPTGFYTDTQYF
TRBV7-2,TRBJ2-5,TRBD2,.,TGTGCCAGCAGCTTAGCCCCGGGAGCGGGACAAGAGACCCAGTACTTC,CASSLAPGAGQETQYF
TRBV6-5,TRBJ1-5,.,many,TGTGCCAGCAGTTACGATTCCCTGTTGGGCGGACTCATTTATAGCAATCAGCCCCAGCATTTT,CASSYDSLLGGLIYSNQPQHF
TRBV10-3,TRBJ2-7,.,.,TGTGCCATCAGTCTTTCGGGACAAGGGAACGAGCAGTACTTC,CAISLSGQGNEQYF
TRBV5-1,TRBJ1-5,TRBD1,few,TGCGCCAGCAAAACAGGGGGTTATCAGCCCCAGCATTTT,CASKTGGYQPQHF
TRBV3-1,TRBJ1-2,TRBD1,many,TGTGCCAGCAGCCGATGGAATGGACAGGTCTATGGCTACACCTTC,CASSRWNGQVYGYTF
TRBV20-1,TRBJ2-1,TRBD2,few,TGCAGTGCTAGAGGAACCCTAGCGGACTACAATGAGCAGTTCTTC,CSARGTLADYNEQFF
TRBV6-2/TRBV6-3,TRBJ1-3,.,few,TGTGCCAGCAGAGCCGGGACAAATTCTGGAAACACCATATATTTT,CASRAGTNSGNTIYF
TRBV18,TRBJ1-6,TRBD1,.,TGTGCCAGCTCACCACCGGGACAGGGCCGTTCACCCCTCCACTTT,CASSPPGQGRSPLHF
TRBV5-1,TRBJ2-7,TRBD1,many,TGCGCCAGCAGCTTGGACAGGGGAGTACTTTGGGAGCAGTACTTC,CASSLDRGVLWEQYF
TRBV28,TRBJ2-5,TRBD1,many,TGTGCCAGCTACGGACAGGGCTGGGAGACCCAGTACTTC,CASYGQGWETQYF
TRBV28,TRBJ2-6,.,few,TGTGCCAGCAGTTTTAGCACCTATGGGGCCAACGTCCTGACTTTC,CASSFSTYGANVLTF
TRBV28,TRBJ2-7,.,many,TGTGCCAGCGGTTTGCCCCGGGGAGAGCAGTACTTC,CASGLPRGEQYF
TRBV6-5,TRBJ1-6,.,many,TGTGCCAGCAGTTACTGGCAGGGAGGGGGTTCACCCCTCCACTTT,CASSYWQGGGSPLHF
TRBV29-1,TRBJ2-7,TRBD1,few,TGCAGCGTCCCGGGACAGGGGGCCCCGGGGCAGTACTTC,CSVPGQGAPGQYF
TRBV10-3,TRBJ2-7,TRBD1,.,TGTGCCATCAGTGATTCGCCAGGGGGCAGGGTTCAGTACTTC,CAISDSPGGRVQYF
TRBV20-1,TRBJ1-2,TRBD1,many,TGCAGTGCTAGAGGGACAGGGGGCTGGGATCTTGGCTACACCTTC,CSARGTGGWDLGYTF
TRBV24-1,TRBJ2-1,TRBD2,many,TGTGCCACCAGTGAGCTGACTAGCGGGAGTATGAATGAGCAGTTCTTC,CATSELTSGSMNEQFF
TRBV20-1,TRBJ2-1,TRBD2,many,TGCAGTGCTATTTCGGGGGGGAATGAGCAGTTCTTC,CSAISGGNEQFF
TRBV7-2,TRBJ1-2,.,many,TGTGCCAGCAGCTTAGAACCGACCAACTATGGCTACACCTTC,CASSLEPTNYGYTF
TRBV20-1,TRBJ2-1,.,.,TGCAGTGCTAAGACGGAAATCAATGAGCAGTTCTTC,CSAKTEINEQFF